This T cell receptor beta chain comes out of a study of Ad26.COV2.S vaccination and SARS-CoV-2 variants. Looking at the study overall: Intramuscular Ad26.COV2.S at 5x10^10 or 1x10^11 viral particles. Notes on the study in general: Post-vaccination breadth of spike-specific CD8+ and CD4+ T cell responses was reportedly substantial. Vaccinated individuals (as opposed to placebo recipients) had higher spike-specific TCR breadth.

There are a few counts of this clone. Its specificity is not known. Clones were read by immunoSEQ multiplex PCR, and TCRdb kept only the in-frame ones, dropping some. The table shows about 320,000 clones, with around 83% occurring only once. Described treatment: about 20 received Ad26.COV2.S at low or high dose, single or two shots; about 5 received placebo; per-sample allocation not given. Day 63 after the first vaccine or placebo injection was the time point for sampling. Deletions cut 2 bases from V and 3 bases from J, with 13 bases between. Germline V gene data show CDR1 as SEHNR and CDR2 as FQNEAQ (reference sequence). The CDR3 totals 15 residues.

Material: peripheral blood, obtained in a trial of Ad26.COV2.S vaccine versus placebo. The clonotype comes from a person between 18 and 65 years old who received the Ad26.COV2.S COVID-19 vaccine or a placebo. The chain joins TRBV7-9 to TRBJ1-1; D is possibly TRBD1 (5 bases). Written as DNA, the CDR3 is TGTGCCAGCAGCTTAAAGGTTGCGGGGGACACTGAAGCTTTCTTT. Residues: CASSLKVAGDTEAFF.